Below, 20 T cell receptor beta chains from the same sample are listed, as sequenced in a study of T cells after posttransplantation cyclophosphamide. Produced via immunoSEQ multiplex PCR; TCRdb's table is partial and in-frame only. Of about 28,000 clones listed, 80% to 90% are singletons. Sequencing was carried out using PBMCs. These receptors all come from a man aged 50-59 years.

Only one count was recorded for this clone. The chain is built from TRBV25-1 and TRBJ1-6, with 7 bases matching TRBD1. The V and J ends lost 7 bases and 0 bases, in that order; junction bases with no gene match: 9. The CDR3 is 17 residues long. The germline V gene has CDR1 MGHDK and CDR2 SYGVNS. CDR3 in DNA: TGTGCCAGCACTGACTCAGGGGGAAGCTCCTATAATTCACCCCTCCACTTT. As protein: CASTDSGGSSYNSPLHF.

This sequence joins TRBV28 and TRBJ2-2, with 7 bases that match TRBD1. Germline CDR1 reads MDHEN; CDR2 reads SYDVKM. V dropped 6 bases and J dropped 4; count of bases not matched to a gene: 8. The CDR3 contains 15 residues. CDR3 protein: CASRLQGLGTGELFF. The CDR3 bases are TGTGCCAGCAGACTACAGGGGTTGGGCACCGGGGAGCTGTTTTTT.

The chain links TRBV9 to TRBJ2-7; 7 positions match TRBD2. The CDR3 is 15 residues long. The germline gives CDR1 SGDLS, CDR2 YYNGEE. Losses at the gene ends were 0 bases for V and 2 bases for J; bases not matched to a gene: 5. The CDR3: CASSVEPSGTYEQYF. In nucleotides, the CDR3 is TGTGCCAGCAGCGTAGAGCCTAGCGGCACCTACGAGCAGTACTTC. Based on the CDR3 plus reference TRBV9 and TRBJ2-7, the full variable domain is DSGVTQTPKHLITATGQRVTLRCSPRSGDLSVYWYQQSLDQGLQFLIQYYNGEERAKGNILERFSAQQFPDLHSELNLSSLELGDSALYFCASSVEPSGTYEQYFGPGTRLTVT.

The chain uses TRBV9 and TRBJ1-3; D gene unclear. The CDR3 is made up of 16 amino acids. V shed 1 base and J shed 0 bases, with 11 bases lying between them. Germline V lookup: CDR1 SGDLS, CDR2 YYNGEE. The chain's CDR3 is CASSVLGGSSGNTIYF. In DNA, the CDR3 is TGTGCCAGCAGCGTATTAGGAGGGAGCTCTGGAAACACCATATATTTT.

The V call is TRBV6-5, the J call TRBJ2-4, with 7 bases identical to TRBD2. The CDR3 spans 16 residues. The ends lost 0 bases at V and 3 bases at J; junction bases unmatched: 5. Germline assignment: CDR1 MNHEY and CDR2 SVGAGI. CDR3 bases: TGTGCCAGCAGTTACTCGGGGGGGGTCGGCAAAAACATTCAGTACTTC. Protein sequence: CASSYSGGVGKNIQYF.

The V and J genes are TRBV6-1 and TRBJ2-1; a possible D gene is TRBD1 (6 bases). Germline loops: CDR1 MNHNS, CDR2 SASEGT. V was shortened by 1 base and J by 9 bases, with 16 bases between the two germline ends. The CDR3 length is 15 residues. CDR3 coding DNA: TGTGCCAGCAGTGAAGAGGGTGGCAGGGGAATTGAGCAGTTCTTC. It translates to CASSEEGGRGIEQFF.

The chain recombines TRBV28 with TRBJ1-5; no clear D gene. V lost 2 bases to trimming and J lost 0 bases, with 5 bases between them. In germline, CDR1 is MDHEN, CDR2 SYDVKM. This CDR3 contains 14 residues. CDR3 DNA: TGTGCCAGCAGTTTAACAGATAGCAATCAGCCCCAGCATTTT. Its translation: CASSLTDSNQPQHF.

This clone has more than one count but fewer than ten. This rearrangement joins TRBV2 to TRBJ2-7; D call uncertain. Germline CDR1 SNHLY, CDR2 FYNNEI. This CDR3 contains 13 residues. V shed 7 bases and J shed 0 bases, with 10 bases lying between them. This CDR3 reads CASIRPGSYEQYF. The CDR3 DNA is TGTGCCAGCATCCGGCCGGGCTCCTACGAGCAGTACTTC.

The CDR3 loop is CASSLAAGVSNQPQHF. CDR3 bases: TGTGCCAGCAGCTTAGCCGCAGGGGTTAGCAATCAGCCCCAGCATTTT. The chain employs TRBV7-2 and TRBJ1-5; D is possibly TRBD1 (6 bases). The CDR3 extends over 16 amino acids. Germline V gives CDR1 SGHTA, CDR2 FQGNSA. V lost 0 bases and J 0 bases, leaving 9 bases between the germline ends.

V is TRBV19 and J is TRBJ1-1; no clear D gene. The length of the CDR3 is 12 residues. Germline V gene data show CDR1 as LNHDA and CDR2 as SQIVND (reference sequence). The germline V and J ends were trimmed by 7 bases and 3 bases, with 9 bases remaining between them. CDR3: CASNVSYTEAFF. CDR3 in DNA: TGTGCCAGTAATGTGAGTTACACTGAAGCTTTCTTT.

The J gene is TRBJ1-2, the V gene TRBV28; D may be TRBD1 (5 bases). The germline V gene encodes CDR1 MDHEN and CDR2 SYDVKM. V lost 2 bases, J lost 8 bases, and 18 bases lay in between. This CDR3 contains 15 residues. Here the CDR3 DNA reads TGTGCCAGCAGTTTAGGGTCGGAAGGGGCTAGGGGCTACACCTTC. Residues: CASSLGSEGARGYTF.

CDR3 bases: TGTGCCAGCAGCCACCTCGGGGTAACCTATAATTCACCCCTCCACTTT. Amino acids: CASSHLGVTYNSPLHF. The rearrangement links TRBV7-9 to TRBJ1-6, with no clear D. The V end lost 5 bases, the J end lost 2 bases, and 13 bases lay between the germline ends. CDR1 is SEHNR, CDR2 FQNEAQ, per germline (reference sequence). The CDR3 is 16 residues long.

The chain employs TRBV27 and TRBJ2-3, with TRBD2 as a possible D gene (6 bases). This CDR3 has 16 amino acids. V lost 4 bases to trimming and J lost 2 bases, with 16 bases between them. Looked up from germline, CDR1 is MNHEY and CDR2 is SMNVEV (reference sequence). CDR3 loop: CASSSPGGLLTDTQYF. The CDR3 coding sequence is TGTGCCAGCAGTTCCCCCGGGGGACTCCTCACAGATACGCAGTATTTT.

V and J are TRBV7-9 and TRBJ1-6, with 7 bases lining up with TRBD1. V gave up 5 bases and J gave up 6 bases; unmatched junction bases: 10. Germline V gene data show CDR1 as SEHNR and CDR2 as FQNEAQ (reference sequence). The CDR3 extends over 16 amino acids. CDR3 in DNA: TGTGCCAGCAGCCCGCCCGGGACAGCAATTAATTCACCCCTCCACTTT. Protein: CASSPPGTAINSPLHF.

The chain combines TRBV2 with TRBJ2-1; no firm D call. The CDR3 spans 11 residues. V dropped 8 bases and J dropped 2 bases, with 4 bases sitting between them. Germline lookup yields CDR1 SNHLY and CDR2 FYNNEI. The CDR3 DNA sequence: TGTGCCAGCGGCACCTACAATGAGCAGTTCTTC. As protein: CASGTYNEQFF.

The chain has TRBV11-3 and TRBJ2-7, with TRBD1 matching 7 bases. Losses at the gene ends were 1 base for V and 3 bases for J; bases not matched to a gene: 12. Per germline, CDR1 SGHNT and CDR2 YENEEA. The CDR3 is 17 residues long. The CDR3 DNA follows: TGTGCCAGCAGCTTAGTATCTTACAGGGGAACTAACTACGAGCAGTACTTC. It codes for CASSLVSYRGTNYEQYF.

This clone showed up just a few times. This rearrangement joins TRBV4-3 to TRBJ1-2; no reliable D call. The germline gives CDR1 LGHNA, CDR2 YSLEER. CDR3 length: 15 residues. With 0 bases removed from V and 8 bases from J, the gap between germline ends came to 16 bases. CDR3 nucleotides: TGCGCCAGCAGCCAAGACGGATTCGTCGGGTTCGGCTACACCTTC. Protein: CASSQDGFVGFGYTF.

The chain links TRBV5-1 to TRBJ2-5; D is perhaps TRBD1 (8 bases). Trimming pared 0 bases from V and 7 bases from J, leaving 19 bases between. CDR1 SGHRS and CDR2 YFSETQ come from the germline V gene. The CDR3 extends over 16 amino acids. The CDR3 loop reads CASSLDGQGGSGTQYF. CDR3 nucleotides: TGCGCCAGCAGCTTGGACGGACAGGGAGGGTCCGGGACCCAGTACTTC.

J is TRBJ1-5 and V is TRBV10-3, with D unresolved. Trimming took off 0 bases at V and 6 bases at J, with 9 bases between the two ends. Germline CDR1 and CDR2: ENHRY and SYGVKD. This CDR3 comprises 14 residues. Written as DNA, the CDR3 is TGTGCCATCAGTGAGTCGATTTACAGTCAGCCCCAGCATTTT. As protein: CAISESIYSQPQHF.

V usage is TRBV4-2 and J usage is TRBJ2-2, with TRBD2 identical over 13 bases. The CDR3 length is 17 residues. Germline CDR1 and CDR2: LGHNA and YNFKEQ. V was pared by 1 base and J by 5 bases, with 4 bases of the junction left unmatched. The CDR3 sequence: CASSQGGLAGSTGELFF. The CDR3 nucleotides read TGTGCCAGCAGCCAAGGGGGACTAGCGGGATCTACCGGGGAGCTGTTTTTT.